The 27 T cell receptor beta chains reported below all come from one sample, sequenced in a study of blood T cell repertoires in COVID-19. Some clones are missing from TCRdb's copy, which holds only in-frame ones; the method was immunoSEQ multiplex PCR. The repertoire includes 95,000 to 150,000 clones, about three quarters of them detected once, and 0.7% to 1% sits in the top ten. Sequencing was carried out using peripheral blood. All receptors derive from a human donor with acute or convalescent COVID-19. The donor label of this sample is uncertain.

The chain links TRBV2 to TRBJ1-2, with 9 bases identical to TRBD1. Germline V lookup: CDR1 SNHLY, CDR2 FYNNEI. The CDR3 runs 16 residues. J gave up 6 bases and V 6 bases, and 14 bases lay outside the gene matches. CDR3 in amino acids: CASRTGTGSARDGYTF. The DNA for the CDR3 is TGTGCCAGCAGAACCGGGACAGGGAGCGCCCGCGATGGCTACACCTTC. Variable domain in full (rest from reference TRBV2 and TRBJ1-2): EPEVTQTPSHQVTQMGQEVILRCVPISNHLYFYWYRQILGQKVEFLVSFYNNEISEKSEIFDDQFSVERPDGSNFTLKIRSTKLEDSAMYFCASRTGTGSARDGYTFGSGTRLTVV.

V usage is TRBV2 and J usage is TRBJ1-5; D is uncertain. With 3 bases removed from V and 5 bases from J, the gap between germline ends came to 8 bases. This CDR3 spans 13 amino acids. CDR1 and CDR2 from the germline V gene are SNHLY and FYNNEI. This CDR3 reads CASSDGGYQPQHF. The CDR3 bases are TGTGCCAGCAGTGATGGCGGTTATCAGCCCCAGCATTTT.

Many counts were recorded for this clone. The chain links TRBV5-1 to TRBJ2-5, with D perhaps matching TRBD1 (5 bases). In germline, CDR1 is SGHRS, CDR2 YFSETQ. V lost 1 base to trimming and J lost 3 bases, with 7 bases between them. This CDR3 has 13 amino acids. The CDR3 here is CASSLQGEETQYF. Here the CDR3 DNA reads TGCGCCAGCAGCTTGCAAGGGGAAGAGACCCAGTACTTC.

The chain carries TRBV28 and TRBJ1-1; TRBD1 is a possible D gene (6 bases). The CDR3 loop spans 17 amino acids. Between the trimmed V and J ends, which lost 5 bases and 0 bases, there was a span of 19 bases. From germline, CDR1 is MDHEN and CDR2 SYDVKM. The DNA of the CDR3 is TGTGCCAGCAGTGGGGACATTGGCTTTTTGATGAACACTGAAGCTTTCTTT. This gives the protein CASSGDIGFLMNTEAFF.

In this sample, this clone turned up a few times. The chain recombines TRBV5-1 with TRBJ2-5; 12 bases are shared with TRBD1. The germline V gene encodes CDR1 SGHRS and CDR2 YFSETQ. The CDR3 covers 16 residues. V was clipped by 3 bases and J by 4 bases; unmatched bases: 7. CDR3: CASSSGQGARRETQYF. As DNA, the CDR3 is TGCGCCAGCAGCTCGGGACAGGGGGCACGTAGAGAGACCCAGTACTTC.

This clone has a count of ten or more. The same CDR3 arises from other DNA sequences in this sample as well. This chain joins TRBV28 and TRBJ1-5, with D maybe TRBD1 (5 bases). This CDR3 has 15 amino acids. CDR1 and CDR2 from the germline V gene are MDHEN and SYDVKM. The V gene lost 2 bases and the J gene lost 2 bases, with 10 bases spanning the gap. The CDR3 coding sequence is TGTGCCAGCAGTTTAGGGGGGGGAGGCAATCAGCCCCAGCATTTT. Encoded protein: CASSLGGGGNQPQHF.

The CDR3 DNA reads TGCGCCAGCAGCTTCCGGCAGGGTGGAATGCGCTATAATTCACCCCTCCACTTT. It yields the protein CASSFRQGGMRYNSPLHF. The rearrangement uses TRBV5-1 and TRBJ1-6, with D tentatively TRBD1 (5 bases). V lost 2 bases to trimming and J lost 3 bases, with 18 bases between them. The germline gives CDR1 SGHRS, CDR2 YFSETQ. This CDR3 is built from 18 residues.

This clone was observed a few times. V is TRBV3-1 (or the pseudogene TRBV3-2) and J is TRBJ1-1; D is undetermined. CDR1 and CDR2 from the germline V gene are LGHDT and YNNKEL (reference sequence). The V and J ends lost 2 bases and 0 bases respectively, with 4 bases between them. CDR3 length equals 13 residues. CDR3: CASSQRVNTEAFF. CDR3 DNA: TGTGCCAGCAGCCAACGGGTGAACACTGAAGCTTTCTTT.

The genes are TRBV4-1 and TRBJ1-4; D is possibly TRBD1 (5 bases). Germline V gene lookup returns CDR1 MGHRA and CDR2 YSYEKL. The CDR3 length is 14 residues. Trimming cost V 5 bases and J 8 bases, with 15 bases left between them. Here the CDR3 reads CASSFGRAYEKLFF. Written as DNA, the CDR3 is TGCGCCAGCAGCTTCGGCAGGGCCTACGAAAAACTGTTTTTT.

The J gene is TRBJ2-3, the V gene TRBV10-3, with a tentative D call TRBD1 (6 bases). Trimming took 6 bases from V and 1 from J, leaving 11 bases between them. Germline CDR1 reads ENHRY; CDR2 reads SYGVKD. There are 14 residues in the CDR3. The CDR3 reads CAIRQGRGTDTQYF. The DNA for the CDR3 is TGTGCCATCAGACAGGGACGAGGCACAGATACGCAGTATTTT.

The gene calls are TRBV18 and TRBJ2-1; weak D call: TRBD2 (5 bases). CDR1 is KGHSH, CDR2 LQKENI, per germline. V dropped 1 base and J dropped 6 bases, with 10 bases sitting between them. This CDR3 spans 14 amino acids. CDR3 region: CASSPRAGGNEQFF. Written as DNA, the CDR3 is TGTGCCAGCTCACCACGGGCGGGTGGCAATGAGCAGTTCTTC.

J is TRBJ1-6 and V is TRBV4-1; D uncertain. The CDR3 covers 14 residues. Per germline, CDR1 MGHRA and CDR2 YSYEKL. V lost 1 base, J lost 12 bases, and 13 bases lay in between. CDR3 sequence reads: CASSQGIVGLPLHF. For the CDR3, the DNA is TGCGCCAGCAGCCAAGGAATAGTCGGGTTACCCCTCCACTTT.

V and J are TRBV7-2 and TRBJ1-2; tentatively, D is TRBD1 (5 bases). This CDR3 is 14 amino acids long. V was cut by 1 base and J by 3 bases, with 9 bases left in between. Germline V gene data show CDR1 as SGHTA and CDR2 as FQGNSA. The chain's CDR3 is CASSLGRDYYGYTF. DNA of the CDR3: TGTGCCAGCAGCTTAGGGCGGGACTACTATGGCTACACCTTC. The whole variable domain, remainder taken from reference TRBV7-2 and TRBJ1-2, is GAGVSQSPSNKVTEKGKDVELRCDPISGHTALYWYRQSLGQGLEFLIYFQGNSAPDKSGLPSDRFSAERTGGSVSTLTIQRTQQEDSAVYLCASSLGRDYYGYTFGSGTRLTVV.

The chain employs TRBV2 and TRBJ1-3; D gene unclear. The CDR3 covers 13 residues. Trimming pared 8 bases from V and 0 bases from J, leaving 8 bases between. Germline CDR1 reads SNHLY; CDR2 reads FYNNEI. The CDR3 spells CASEMSSGNTIYF. DNA of the CDR3: TGTGCCAGCGAAATGAGCTCTGGAAACACCATATATTTT.

V usage is TRBV6-7 and J usage is TRBJ2-1; 8 positions match TRBD1. TRBV6-7 is known as an ORF, though its function is uncertain. The CDR3 runs to 16 residues. V lost 7 bases to trimming and J lost 2 bases; unmatched junction nucleotides: 10. The CDR3 is CASKGVDRAPYNEQFF. The DNA of the CDR3 is TGTGCCAGCAAGGGGGTGGACAGGGCCCCCTACAATGAGCAGTTCTTC.

The CDR3 is CASSFDRNQPQHF. As DNA, the CDR3 is TGTGCCAGCAGTTTTGACAGGAATCAGCCCCAGCATTTT. The chain joins TRBV12-3 or TRBV12-4 to TRBJ1-5; weak D call: TRBD1 (6 bases). V lost 3 bases and J lost 4, with 7 bases in between. This CDR3 contains 13 residues.

The rearrangement links TRBV6-5 to TRBJ1-5; D gene unclear. Per germline, CDR1 MNHEY and CDR2 SVGAGI. Trimming cost V 7 bases and J 0 bases, with 13 bases left between them. The CDR3 is made up of 15 amino acids. The CDR3 bases are TGTGCCAGCATCTACAGCGGTGATAGCAATCAGCCCCAGCATTTT. This sequence encodes CASIYSGDSNQPQHF.

The chain uses TRBV7-6 and TRBJ2-3; D is undetermined. This CDR3 has 12 amino acids. Trimming removed 5 bases at V and 5 bases at J, with 8 bases between. From germline, CDR1 is SGHVS and CDR2 FNYEAQ. In DNA form, the CDR3 reads TGTGCCAGCAGCCTACTCCGAGATACGCAGTATTTT. This codes for CASSLLRDTQYF.

This clone appeared a few times. J is TRBJ1-1 and V is TRBV28; 9 nucleotides align to TRBD1. The trim removed 6 bases at V and 4 bases at J, leaving 6 bases unmatched. Germline assignment: CDR1 MDHEN and CDR2 SYDVKM. The length of the CDR3 is 14 residues. The CDR3: CASRLQGAITEAFF. The CDR3 coding sequence is TGTGCCAGCAGGCTACAGGGGGCAATCACTGAAGCTTTCTTT.

This sequence joins TRBV6-1 and TRBJ2-3; no definite D call. Germline V gene data show CDR1 as MNHNS and CDR2 as SASEGT. The length of the CDR3 is 14 residues. The germline V and J ends were trimmed by 6 bases and 2 bases, with 12 bases remaining between them. In nucleotides, the CDR3 is TGTGCCAGCAGGATCCTAGGTTTCACAGATACGCAGTATTTT. This translates into CASRILGFTDTQYF.

As to this clone: One end of the junction fails to match germline, which may point to a read error. Additional DNA sequences in this sample encode the identical CDR3. The CDR3 is CAVRQGGRNQPQHF. Here the CDR3 DNA reads TGTGCCGTCCGGCAGGGGGGTCGCAATCAGCCCCAGCACTTT. The V and J genes are TRBV6-5 and TRBJ1-5; 7 bases match TRBD1. The CDR3 sequence is 14 residues long. Germline loops: CDR1 MNHEY, CDR2 SVGAGI.

V is TRBV20-1 and J is TRBJ1-6, with D hard to call. Germline-derived CDR1 and CDR2 are DFQATT and SNEGSKA (reference sequence). The germline V and J ends were trimmed by 7 bases and 12 bases, with 10 bases remaining between them. The CDR3 runs 10 residues. CDR3 loop: CSGTTKPLHF. CDR3 coding DNA: TGCAGTGGCACGACAAAACCCCTCCACTTT.

This chain uses TRBV29-1 with TRBJ1-4, with a tentative D call TRBD1 (6 bases). The germline V gene has CDR1 SQVTM and CDR2 ANQGSEA. The length of the CDR3 is 13 residues. V was pared by 5 bases and J by 5 bases, with 12 bases between. Here the CDR3 reads CSVSTGWNEKLFF. The DNA for the CDR3 is TGCAGCGTTTCAACAGGGTGGAATGAAAAACTGTTTTTT.

In this sample, this clone turned up a few times. Written as DNA, the CDR3 is TGTGCCAGCAGCCAAGCCCAGGGGCGGAATTCACCCCTCCACTTT. This gives the protein CASSQAQGRNSPLHF. The V and J genes are TRBV4-2 and TRBJ1-6, with a weak D call TRBD1 (6 bases). The germline gives CDR1 LGHNA, CDR2 YNFKEQ. Trimming stripped 1 base from V and 7 bases from J, with 11 bases between. The CDR3 contains 15 residues.

V usage is TRBV6-5 and J usage is TRBJ2-3; 8 bases line up with TRBD1. Germline V CDR1 and CDR2: MNHEY, SVGAGI. The CDR3 is 15 amino acids. J lost 2 bases, V lost 6 bases, and 7 bases had no gene match. DNA for the CDR3: TGTGCCAGCAGGAGGGACAGGCGGGTCACAGATACGCAGTATTTT. This codes for CASRRDRRVTDTQYF.

The CDR3 coding sequence is TGTGCCACCCTTTGGACAGTCCGCAATCAGCCCCAGCATTTT. Translation gives CATLWTVRNQPQHF. V and J are TRBV6-5 and TRBJ1-5, with D maybe TRBD1 (6 bases). CDR1 is MNHEY, CDR2 SVGAGI, per germline. This CDR3 is 14 amino acids long. The V and J ends lost 10 bases and 2 bases respectively, with 15 bases between them.

CDR3 sequence: CATSRSSGGAKTQYF. As DNA, the CDR3 is TGTGCCACCAGCAGATCTAGCGGGGGGGCGAAGACCCAGTACTTC. This chain uses TRBV15 with TRBJ2-5; 12 bases match TRBD2. CDR1 LNHNV and CDR2 YYDKDF come from the germline V gene (reference sequence). CDR3 size: 15 residues. V trimming: 2 bases; J trimming: 6 bases; junction bases outside the gene matches: 4. Full variable domain (missing parts from reference TRBV15 and TRBJ2-5): DAMVIQNPRYQVTQFGKPVTLSCSQTLNHNVMYWYQQKSSQAPKLLFHYYDKDFNNEADTPDNFQSRRPNTSFCFLDIRSPGLGDTAMYLCATSRSSGGAKTQYFGPGTRLLVL.